This record looks at one TCR beta chain sequence and its context. Its target is not known. This entry is derived from a study of T cell repertoires in cytomegalovirus infection. The overall study: CMV infection together with matching HLA type was indicated by public TCR beta signatures. Notes on the study in general: CMV-specific HLA-C-restricted TCR beta clonotypes dominated the ex vivo response.

TCRdb called the reads again in MiXCR, with one record for every CDR3 protein. This table has 200,000 to 300,000 distinct CDR3 sequences, roughly an eighth appearing once. The length of the CDR3 is 14 residues. Trimming cost V 3 bases and J 2 bases; bases outside gene matches: 2. In germline, CDR1 is SQVTM, CDR2 ANQGSEA. This clonotype was sampled from a human donor in good health (CMV status not recorded). Some clones in this sample may be carry-over from other donors' samples. This rearrangement joins TRBV29-1 to TRBJ2-1; 9 nucleotides agree with TRBD2. Sequenced material: PBMCs. CDR3 region: CSVDGGGAYNEQFF. CDR3 coding DNA: TGCAGCGTTGACGGCGGGGGGGCCTACAATGAGCAGTTCTTC.